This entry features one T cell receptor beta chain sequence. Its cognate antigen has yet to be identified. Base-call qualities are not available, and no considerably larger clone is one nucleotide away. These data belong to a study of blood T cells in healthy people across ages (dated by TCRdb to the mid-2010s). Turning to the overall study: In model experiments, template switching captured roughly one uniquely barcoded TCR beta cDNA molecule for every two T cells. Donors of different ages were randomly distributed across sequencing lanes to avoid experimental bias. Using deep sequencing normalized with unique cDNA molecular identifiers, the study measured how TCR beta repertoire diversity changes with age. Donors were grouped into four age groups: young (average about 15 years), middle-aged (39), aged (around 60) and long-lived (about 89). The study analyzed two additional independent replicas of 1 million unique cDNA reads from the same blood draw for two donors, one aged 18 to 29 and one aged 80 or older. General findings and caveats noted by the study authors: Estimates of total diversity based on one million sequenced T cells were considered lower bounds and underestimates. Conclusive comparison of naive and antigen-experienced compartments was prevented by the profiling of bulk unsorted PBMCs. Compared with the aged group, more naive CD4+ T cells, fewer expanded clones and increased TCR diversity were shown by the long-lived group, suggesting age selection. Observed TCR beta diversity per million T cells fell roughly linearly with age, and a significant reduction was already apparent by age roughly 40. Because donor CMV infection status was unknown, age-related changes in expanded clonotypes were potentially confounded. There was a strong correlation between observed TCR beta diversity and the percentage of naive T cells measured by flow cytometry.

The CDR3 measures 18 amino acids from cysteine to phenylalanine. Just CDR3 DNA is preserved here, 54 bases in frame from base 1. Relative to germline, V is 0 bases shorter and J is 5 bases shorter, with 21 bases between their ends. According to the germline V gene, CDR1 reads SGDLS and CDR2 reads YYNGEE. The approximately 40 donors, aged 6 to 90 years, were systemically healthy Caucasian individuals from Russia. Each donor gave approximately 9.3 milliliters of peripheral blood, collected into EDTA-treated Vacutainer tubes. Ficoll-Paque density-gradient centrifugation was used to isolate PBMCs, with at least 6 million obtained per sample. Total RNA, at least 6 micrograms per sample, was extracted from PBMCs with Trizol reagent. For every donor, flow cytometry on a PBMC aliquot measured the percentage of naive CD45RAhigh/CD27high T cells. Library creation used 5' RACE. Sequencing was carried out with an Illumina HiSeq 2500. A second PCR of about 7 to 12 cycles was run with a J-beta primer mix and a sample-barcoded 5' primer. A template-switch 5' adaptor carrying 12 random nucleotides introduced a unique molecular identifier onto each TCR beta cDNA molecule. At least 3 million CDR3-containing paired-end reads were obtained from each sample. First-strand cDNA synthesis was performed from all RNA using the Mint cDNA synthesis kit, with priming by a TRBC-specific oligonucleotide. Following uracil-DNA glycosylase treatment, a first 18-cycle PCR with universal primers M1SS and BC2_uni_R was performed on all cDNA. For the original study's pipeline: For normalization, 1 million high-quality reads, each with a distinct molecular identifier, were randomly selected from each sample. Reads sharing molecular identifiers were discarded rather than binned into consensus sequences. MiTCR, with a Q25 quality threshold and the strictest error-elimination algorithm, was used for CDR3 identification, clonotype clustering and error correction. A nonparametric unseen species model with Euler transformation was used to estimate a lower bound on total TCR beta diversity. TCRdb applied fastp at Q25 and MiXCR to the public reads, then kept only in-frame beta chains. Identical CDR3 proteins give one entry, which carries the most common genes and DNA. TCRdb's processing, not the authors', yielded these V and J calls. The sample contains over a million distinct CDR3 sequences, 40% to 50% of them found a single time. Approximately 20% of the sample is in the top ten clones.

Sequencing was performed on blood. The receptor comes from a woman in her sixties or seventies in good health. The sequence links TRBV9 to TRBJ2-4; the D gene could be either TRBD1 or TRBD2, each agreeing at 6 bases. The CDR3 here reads CASSVAVRGALGENIQYF. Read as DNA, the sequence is TGTGCCAGCAGCGTAGCCGTAAGGGGGGCCTTGGGGGAAAACATTCAGTACTTC. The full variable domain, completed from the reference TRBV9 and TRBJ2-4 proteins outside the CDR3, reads DSGVTQTPKHLITATGQRVTLRCSPRSGDLSVYWYQQSLDQGLQFLIQYYNGEERAKGNILERFSAQQFPDLHSELNLSSLELGDSALYFCASSVAVRGALGENIQYFGAGTRLSVL.